A selection of T cell receptor beta chains follows, all from one sample in a study of T-cell reconstitution after alpha-beta-depleted transplantation in children. TCRdb redid the calling of the PCR reads with MiXCR, one entry per CDR3 protein. The sample consists of about 210,000 distinct CDR3 sequences, approximately 17% of them appearing once. The sequences come from PBMCs, mostly from graft donor cells, collected 360 days after TCRalphabeta/CD19-depleted stem cell transplant. The receptors here all came from a male patient between 2 and 15 years old who had a stem cell transplant for acute lymphoblastic leukemia, so the T cells may come from the graft donor. The CDR3 runs from the conserved cysteine through the conserved F or W. D genes are given only for firm matches. Not every row has a clone size; where given, it reads once, few, many or a size class.

j_gene	d_gene	abundance	v_gene	CDR3aa	CDR3nt
TRBJ2-1	TRBD2	many	TRBV27	CASSSPSGAARGQFF	TGTGCCAGCAGCTCCCCTAGCGGGGCAGCCCGTGGGCAGTTCTTC
TRBJ1-6	.	.	TRBV20-1	CSARGAGTYNSPLHF	TGCAGTGCTAGAGGGGCAGGGACCTATAATTCACCCCTCCACTTT
TRBJ2-2	.	.	TRBV29-1	CSVAGTSNTGELFF	TGCAGCGTTGCCGGGACTTCGAACACCGGGGAGCTGTTTTTT
TRBJ2-3	.	.	TRBV5-1	CASTTKGVTQKDTQYF	TGCGCCAGCACCACCAAGGGGGTTACTCAAAAAGATACGCAGTATTTT
TRBJ2-3	TRBD2	.	TRBV2	CASSARWREVRTDTQYF	TGTGCCAGCAGTGCTCGCTGGCGGGAGGTGCGCACAGATACGCAGTATTTT
TRBJ2-7	.	few	TRBV12-3/TRBV12-4	CASSLRGASAYEQYF	TGTGCCAGCAGTTTAAGAGGCGCATCCGCCTACGAGCAGTACTTC
TRBJ2-1	.	.	TRBV7-7	CASSLALGDEWFF	TGTGCCAGCAGCTTAGCTCTGGGAGATGAGTGGTTCTTC
TRBJ2-7	.	many	TRBV4-2	CASSQVGNEQYF	TGTGCCAGCAGCCAAGTGGGTAACGAGCAGTACTTC
TRBJ2-5	.	few	TRBV6-1	CASSQPGADQETQYF	TGTGCCAGCAGTCAGCCTGGGGCGGATCAAGAGACCCAGTACTTC
TRBJ1-1	TRBD1	many	TRBV12-3/TRBV12-4	CASSLKGGGGRGTEAFF	TGTGCCAGCAGTTTAAAAGGGGGAGGGGGCCGAGGCACTGAAGCTTTCTTT
TRBJ1-2	.	.	TRBV30	CAWSAPGGRGYGYTF	TGTGCCTGGAGTGCCCCGGGGGGCAGGGGCTATGGCTACACCTTC
TRBJ1-4	.	.	TRBV4-3	CASGLGTTNEKLFF	TGCGCCAGCGGATTAGGAACAACTAATGAAAAACTGTTTTTT
TRBJ2-1	.	.	TRBV5-6	CASSLASIYNEQFF	TGTGCCAGCAGCTTGGCCTCCATCTACAATGAGCAGTTCTTC
TRBJ2-3	.	.	TRBV10-3	CAISDMGQSTDTQYF	TGTGCCATCAGTGACATGGGGCAATCCACAGATACGCAGTATTTT
TRBJ2-5	.	.	TRBV5-1	CASSFQGQETQYF	TGCGCCAGCAGCTTTCAGGGTCAAGAGACCCAGTACTTC
TRBJ1-4	.	.	TRBV9	CASSVGTSTNEKLFF	TGTGCCAGCAGCGTCGGGACCTCAACTAATGAAAAACTGTTTTTT
TRBJ1-2	TRBD1	.	TRBV3-1	CASSQDWAGGYGYTF	TGTGCCAGCAGCCAAGATTGGGCAGGGGGCTATGGCTACACCTTC
TRBJ2-6	.	few	TRBV10-3	CAISGANVLTF	TGTGCCATCTCTGGGGCCAACGTCCTGACTTTC
TRBJ1-2	.	.	TRBV10-3	CAISEWTRRANYGYTF	TGTGCCATCAGTGAGTGGACCAGGAGGGCTAACTATGGCTACACCTTC
TRBJ2-2	.	.	TRBV28	CASSLFQTKPGQTPGELFF	TGTGCCAGCAGTCTATTCCAGACCAAGCCGGGACAAACCCCCGGGGAGCTGTTTTTT
TRBJ2-3	TRBD1	few	TRBV3-1	CASSHPGQGKDTQYF	TGTGCCAGCAGCCACCCGGGACAGGGTAAAGATACGCAGTATTTT
TRBJ2-3	TRBD2	.	TRBV2	CASNQGLAGASTDTQYF	TGTGCCAGCAACCAAGGGCTAGCGGGGGCGAGCACAGATACGCAGTATTTT
TRBJ1-1	TRBD1	.	TRBV5-5	CASTPEGGGSMNTEAFF	TGTGCCAGCACCCCTGAGGGAGGGGGCTCCATGAACACTGAAGCTTTCTTT
TRBJ1-1	.	many	TRBV7-6	CASSPFGGNTEAFF	TGTGCCAGCAGCCCCTTTGGAGGGAACACTGAAGCTTTCTTT
TRBJ1-2	.	few	TRBV4-2	CASSRRDHGYTF	TGTGCCAGCAGCCGGAGGGACCACGGCTACACCTTC
TRBJ2-1	.	.	TRBV7-8	CASSLDFEQFF	TGTGCCAGCAGCTTAGACTTTGAGCAGTTCTTC
TRBJ2-7	.	.	TRBV9	CASSPSAGVGYEQYF	TGTGCCAGCAGCCCCTCCGCCGGGGTCGGCTACGAGCAGTACTTC
TRBJ2-2	.	few	TRBV15	CATSRWTANTGELFF	TGTGCCACCAGCCGCTGGACAGCGAACACCGGGGAGCTGTTTTTT
TRBJ1-6	TRBD1	few	TRBV12-3/TRBV12-4	CASSTLPGQGNSPLHF	TGTGCCAGCAGCACCCTCCCGGGACAGGGTAATTCACCCCTCCACTTT
TRBJ2-5	TRBD1	few	TRBV20-1	CSARQGGAWETQYF	TGCAGTGCTCGACAGGGGGGGGCGTGGGAGACCCAGTACTTC
TRBJ2-7	.	.	TRBV7-2	CASSFLRTAAYEQYF	TGTGCCAGCAGCTTTTTAAGGACAGCTGCCTACGAGCAGTACTTC
TRBJ2-1	.	.	TRBV25-1	CASSDYNEQFF	TGTGCCAGCAGTGACTACAATGAGCAGTTCTTC
TRBJ2-2	.	.	TRBV11-2	CASSRANMGGHGTGELFF	TGTGCCAGCAGCCGCGCGAATATGGGGGGCCATGGCACCGGGGAGCTGTTTTTT
TRBJ2-5	.	.	TRBV7-8	CASSSLASTQYF	TGTGCCAGCAGCTCTTTGGCGTCTACCCAGTACTTC
TRBJ2-5	.	many	TRBV10-2	CASSLDFVGTQYF	TGCGCCAGCAGCCTAGACTTCGTCGGGACCCAGTACTTC
TRBJ2-1	.	.	TRBV12-3/TRBV12-4	CASSFPGRNEQFF	TGTGCCAGCAGTTTCCCAGGTCGCAATGAGCAGTTCTTC
TRBJ1-1	.	few	TRBV4-1	CASSQLTVTEAFF	TGCGCCAGCAGCCAACTGACTGTAACTGAAGCTTTCTTT
TRBJ2-7	.	once	TRBV5-1	CASPRWRDSSYEQYF	TGCGCCAGCCCTAGGTGGAGGGACAGCTCCTACGAGCAGTACTTC
TRBJ2-2	TRBD2	few	TRBV7-8	CASSLGRLAKTGELFF	TGTGCCAGCAGCTTAGGTCGACTAGCCAAAACCGGGGAGCTGTTTTTT
TRBJ2-1	TRBD2	many	TRBV29-1	CSVEDLGTSGGPTNEQFF	TGCAGCGTTGAAGATCTAGGGACTAGCGGGGGGCCGACCAATGAGCAGTTCTTC
TRBJ2-3	.	.	TRBV25-1	CASSEYRGKVADTQYF	TGTGCCAGCAGTGAATACCGGGGGAAGGTCGCAGATACGCAGTATTTT
TRBJ2-1	TRBD2	.	TRBV6-2/TRBV6-3	CASRLSGTRSDEQFF	TGTGCCAGCAGACTATCCGGGACTAGGAGCGATGAGCAGTTCTTC
TRBJ1-1	.	.	TRBV5-1	CASSLDQTPATEAFF	TGCGCCAGCAGCTTGGATCAGACCCCGGCCACTGAAGCTTTCTTT
TRBJ2-1	.	.	TRBV3-1	CASSQDQAQGIDNEQFF	TGTGCCAGCAGCCAAGATCAAGCACAGGGTATCGACAATGAGCAGTTCTTC
TRBJ2-1	.	few	TRBV24-1	CATSDLPGGLEQFF	TGTGCCACCAGTGATTTACCCGGGGGGCTAGAGCAGTTCTTC
TRBJ1-2	TRBD1	few	TRBV13	CASSLPAGGSYGYTF	TGTGCCAGCAGCCTACCCGCAGGGGGTAGCTATGGCTACACCTTC
TRBJ1-1	.	.	TRBV9	CASSVVHQRNTEAFF	TGTGCCAGCAGCGTCGTCCATCAGAGGAACACTGAAGCTTTCTTT
TRBJ2-7	TRBD2	.	TRBV20-1	CSARIAGAGVRNEQYF	TGCAGTGCTAGAATAGCAGGTGCGGGAGTTCGTAACGAGCAGTACTTC